The clone carrying this T cell receptor beta chain was found a few times. What it binds is unknown. Germline V gives CDR1 SGHTA, CDR2 FQGNSA. V gave up 1 base and J gave up 5 bases, with 9 bases separating them. The length of the CDR3 is 14 residues. Unique molecular identifiers tagged the TCRbeta library. Via MiXCR, TCRdb re-called the PCR reads, giving one row per CDR3 protein. Of fewer than 550,000 distinct CDR3 sequences listed, over 9.5% are singletons. This entry is derived from a study of T-cell reconstitution after alpha-beta-depleted transplantation in children. Study-level findings and limits: One year after transplant, T-cell counts and diversity came mostly from newly produced T cells. At around two months after transplant, the alpha-beta T cells were reportedly derived from several hundred expanded clones that came from non-depleted graft cells.

Source: PBMCs, mostly from graft donor cells, taken 180 days after TCRalphabeta/CD19-depleted stem cell transplant. This TCR was sampled from a female patient between 2 and 15 years old who had a stem cell transplant for aplastic anemia, so the T cells may come from the graft donor. V gene TRBV7-2 combines with J gene TRBJ1-5; D is unclear. CDR3 protein: CASSLGKLDQPQHF. CDR3 in DNA: TGTGCCAGCAGCTTAGGCAAATTGGATCAGCCCCAGCATTTT.